Sequencing of this T cell receptor (beta chain) was carried out in a study of T cells in Graves' hyperthyroidism and ophthalmopathy. Amplification yielded TCR beta CDR3 regions, with RNA transcripts as the source. HTBI primers drove first-round RT-PCR of the TCR CDR3. TCRdb analysed the multiplex PCR reads with MiXCR anew, one entry per CDR3 protein. The repertoire holds 600,000 to 900,000 distinct CDR3 sequences, with roughly 15% as singletons. This CDR3 has 15 residues. In germline, CDR1 is DFQATT, CDR2 SNEGSKA (reference sequence). Losses at the gene ends were 2 bases for V and 2 bases for J; bases not matched to a gene: 3. This clonotype was observed a handful of times.

This chain connects TRBV20-1 to TRBJ2-1; 10 nucleotides align to TRBD2. This receptor was obtained from a young man with Graves' hyperthyroidism. The sample was blood. CDR3: CSARLAGEPYNEQFF. The CDR3 DNA reads TGCAGTGCTAGACTAGCGGGAGAACCCTACAATGAGCAGTTCTTC.